This is a list of T cell receptor beta chains from one sample in a study of beta chain features in type 1 diabetes. Some clones are missing from TCRdb's copy, which holds only in-frame ones; the method was immunoSEQ multiplex PCR. This table holds about 320,000 clones, 14% found once. Sequencing was performed on central memory CD4+ T cells from blood. The receptors were sampled from a man aged 25-40 years in good health. The CDR3 runs from the conserved cysteine through the conserved F or W. The order of the fields is D gene, clone size, V gene, J gene, CDR3 protein, CDR3 DNA. A D gene is named only where the DNA matches it firmly. Part of the rows lack a size; the others show once, few, many or a class for expanded clones.

d_call: TRBD2; clone_size: few; v_call: TRBV4-3; j_call: TRBJ2-2; cdr3_aa: CASSQLTSSYYGELFF; cdr3_nt: TGCGCCAGCAGCCAGCTGACTAGCTCTTATTACGGGGAGCTGTTTTTT
d_call: TRBD1; clone_size: NA; v_call: TRBV6-6; j_call: TRBJ2-1; cdr3_aa: CASSYDRGSYNEQFF; cdr3_nt: TGTGCCAGCAGTTACGACAGGGGGTCCTACAATGAGCAGTTCTTC
d_call: NA; clone_size: NA; v_call: TRBV6-6; j_call: TRBJ1-2; cdr3_aa: CASSRTENYGYTF; cdr3_nt: TGTGCCAGCAGCCGGACGGAGAACTATGGCTACACCTTC
d_call: NA; clone_size: NA; v_call: TRBV9; j_call: TRBJ2-1; cdr3_aa: CASSRRGDSYNEQFF; cdr3_nt: TGTGCCAGCAGTCGGAGGGGGGACAGCTACAATGAGCAGTTCTTC
d_call: NA; clone_size: NA; v_call: TRBV10-3; j_call: TRBJ2-3; cdr3_aa: CAISESGLRTDTQYF; cdr3_nt: TGTGCCATCAGTGAGTCGGGGCTACGCACAGATACGCAGTATTTT
d_call: TRBD1; clone_size: NA; v_call: TRBV6-6; j_call: TRBJ1-4; cdr3_aa: CASSERGRNEKLFF; cdr3_nt: TGTGCCAGCAGTGAGAGGGGGCGAAATGAAAAACTGTTTTTT
d_call: NA; clone_size: few; v_call: TRBV29-1; j_call: TRBJ1-5; cdr3_aa: CSVSDTSDQPQHF; cdr3_nt: TGCAGCGTTTCCGACACCTCCGATCAGCCCCAGCATTTT
d_call: NA; clone_size: NA; v_call: TRBV7-9; j_call: TRBJ1-2; cdr3_aa: CASSLDGLTGYTF; cdr3_nt: TGTGCCAGCAGCTTAGACGGACTGACCGGTTACACCTTC
d_call: NA; clone_size: few; v_call: TRBV6-5; j_call: TRBJ2-3; cdr3_aa: CASSYSGRGTDTQYF; cdr3_nt: TGTGCCAGCAGTTACTCAGGGCGGGGCACAGATACGCAGTATTTT
d_call: TRBD1; clone_size: few; v_call: TRBV5-4; j_call: TRBJ1-4; cdr3_aa: CASSLGQENEKLFF; cdr3_nt: TGTGCCAGCAGCCTGGGACAGGAGAATGAAAAACTGTTTTTT
d_call: NA; clone_size: NA; v_call: TRBV6-1; j_call: TRBJ2-1; cdr3_aa: CASSFSGKQFF; cdr3_nt: TGTGCCAGCAGTTTCAGCGGAAAGCAGTTCTTC
d_call: TRBD2; clone_size: few; v_call: TRBV30; j_call: TRBJ2-5; cdr3_aa: CASTWDGRRGQYF; cdr3_nt: TGTGCCTCCACATGGGACGGGAGGAGGGGCCAGTACTTC
d_call: NA; clone_size: few; v_call: TRBV11-2; j_call: TRBJ2-3; cdr3_aa: CASSLVSDTQYF; cdr3_nt: TGTGCCAGCAGCTTAGTTTCAGATACGCAGTATTTT
d_call: TRBD1; clone_size: few; v_call: TRBV5-1; j_call: TRBJ2-7; cdr3_aa: CASSLGRGLLYEQYF; cdr3_nt: TGCGCCAGCAGCTTGGGCAGGGGGCTTCTCTACGAGCAGTACTTC
d_call: TRBD1; clone_size: NA; v_call: TRBV11-3; j_call: TRBJ1-6; cdr3_aa: CASSLGYAGQANSPLHF; cdr3_nt: TGTGCCAGCAGCTTAGGTTATGCGGGACAGGCTAATTCACCCCTCCACTTT
d_call: NA; clone_size: NA; v_call: TRBV6-5; j_call: TRBJ2-5; cdr3_aa: CASSLGVQGRETQYF; cdr3_nt: TGTGCCAGCAGTCTAGGGGTCCAGGGACGGGAGACCCAGTACTTC
d_call: NA; clone_size: few; v_call: TRBV7-2; j_call: TRBJ1-3; cdr3_aa: CASSLESTYTIYF; cdr3_nt: TGTGCCAGCAGCTTAGAATCCACGTACACCATATATTTT
d_call: NA; clone_size: NA; v_call: TRBV4-3; j_call: TRBJ2-2; cdr3_aa: CASSQDIIVTGELFF; cdr3_nt: TGCGCCAGCAGCCAAGATATTATAGTGACCGGGGAGCTGTTTTTT
d_call: NA; clone_size: NA; v_call: TRBV11-3; j_call: TRBJ1-2; cdr3_aa: CASSLGHNYGYTF; cdr3_nt: TGTGCCAGCAGCTTAGGGCATAACTATGGCTACACCTTC
d_call: NA; clone_size: NA; v_call: TRBV19; j_call: TRBJ2-2; cdr3_aa: CASTPSHPTDTGELFF; cdr3_nt: TGTGCCAGTACCCCGAGCCATCCGACGGACACCGGGGAGCTGTTTTTT
d_call: NA; clone_size: many; v_call: TRBV5-1; j_call: TRBJ2-1; cdr3_aa: CASSLTYSGRNNEQFF; cdr3_nt: TGCGCCAGCAGCTTGACCTACAGCGGGCGAAACAATGAGCAGTTCTTC
d_call: NA; clone_size: NA; v_call: TRBV11-2; j_call: TRBJ2-2; cdr3_aa: CASSLDSTGELFF; cdr3_nt: TGTGCCAGCAGCTTAGACAGCACCGGGGAGCTGTTTTTT
d_call: NA; clone_size: NA; v_call: TRBV2; j_call: TRBJ1-1; cdr3_aa: CASSEYDMNTEAFF; cdr3_nt: TGTGCCAGCAGTGAATATGACATGAACACTGAAGCTTTCTTT
d_call: NA; clone_size: NA; v_call: TRBV18; j_call: TRBJ2-2; cdr3_aa: CASSPSSNTGELFF; cdr3_nt: TGTGCCAGCTCACCAAGCTCGAACACCGGGGAGCTGTTTTTT
d_call: NA; clone_size: NA; v_call: TRBV11-3; j_call: TRBJ2-1; cdr3_aa: CASSLQGSSGNEQFF; cdr3_nt: TGTGCCAGCAGCTTGCAGGGCTCCTCCGGCAATGAGCAGTTCTTC
d_call: NA; clone_size: NA; v_call: TRBV5-1; j_call: TRBJ2-3; cdr3_aa: CASSLEAATDTQYF; cdr3_nt: TGCGCCAGCAGCTTGGAAGCGGCCACAGATACGCAGTATTTT
d_call: TRBD2; clone_size: NA; v_call: TRBV7-2; j_call: TRBJ2-1; cdr3_aa: CASSVSGGAFNEQFF; cdr3_nt: TGTGCCAGCAGCGTAAGCGGGGGGGCCTTCAATGAGCAGTTCTTC
d_call: TRBD1; clone_size: many; v_call: TRBV7-9; j_call: TRBJ1-6; cdr3_aa: CASRQGAGSPLHF; cdr3_nt: TGTGCCAGCCGACAGGGGGCTGGTTCACCCCTCCACTTT
d_call: NA; clone_size: few; v_call: TRBV27; j_call: TRBJ2-2; cdr3_aa: CASSRTRENTGELFF; cdr3_nt: TGTGCCAGCAGTCGAACGAGGGAAAACACCGGGGAGCTGTTTTTT
d_call: NA; clone_size: NA; v_call: TRBV28; j_call: TRBJ1-1; cdr3_aa: CASSFGGYENTEAFF; cdr3_nt: TGTGCCAGCAGTTTTGGAGGGTATGAGAACACTGAAGCTTTCTTT
d_call: TRBD1; clone_size: once; v_call: TRBV27; j_call: TRBJ2-1; cdr3_aa: CASSNDRQGSDEQFF; cdr3_nt: TGTGCCAGCAGTAACGACCGACAGGGATCGGATGAGCAGTTCTTC
d_call: NA; clone_size: NA; v_call: TRBV4-2; j_call: TRBJ2-3; cdr3_aa: CASSPIDGTDTQYF; cdr3_nt: TGTGCCAGCAGCCCCATCGATGGCACAGATACGCAGTATTTT
d_call: NA; clone_size: few; v_call: TRBV6-6; j_call: TRBJ2-3; cdr3_aa: CASGEWDTQYF; cdr3_nt: TGTGCCAGCGGGGAGTGGGATACGCAGTATTTT
d_call: NA; clone_size: NA; v_call: TRBV10-3; j_call: TRBJ2-5; cdr3_aa: CAISVGVEGTQYF; cdr3_nt: TGTGCCATCAGTGTCGGGGTGGAGGGGACCCAGTACTTC
d_call: TRBD2; clone_size: NA; v_call: TRBV19; j_call: TRBJ2-1; cdr3_aa: CATLPWASGSNEQFF; cdr3_nt: TGTGCCACCCTCCCCTGGGCTAGCGGGAGCAATGAGCAGTTCTTC
d_call: NA; clone_size: NA; v_call: TRBV4-1; j_call: TRBJ2-1; cdr3_aa: CASSPSGKGNNEQFF; cdr3_nt: TGCGCCAGCAGCCCAAGCGGAAAGGGGAACAATGAGCAGTTCTTC
d_call: TRBD1; clone_size: many; v_call: TRBV13; j_call: TRBJ2-1; cdr3_aa: CASSQRTGGFLNEQFF; cdr3_nt: TGTGCCAGCAGCCAGAGGACAGGGGGCTTTTTAAATGAGCAGTTCTTC
d_call: NA; clone_size: NA; v_call: TRBV9; j_call: TRBJ2-2; cdr3_aa: CASSVSGSTGELFF; cdr3_nt: TGTGCCAGCAGCGTATCCGGGAGCACCGGGGAGCTGTTTTTT